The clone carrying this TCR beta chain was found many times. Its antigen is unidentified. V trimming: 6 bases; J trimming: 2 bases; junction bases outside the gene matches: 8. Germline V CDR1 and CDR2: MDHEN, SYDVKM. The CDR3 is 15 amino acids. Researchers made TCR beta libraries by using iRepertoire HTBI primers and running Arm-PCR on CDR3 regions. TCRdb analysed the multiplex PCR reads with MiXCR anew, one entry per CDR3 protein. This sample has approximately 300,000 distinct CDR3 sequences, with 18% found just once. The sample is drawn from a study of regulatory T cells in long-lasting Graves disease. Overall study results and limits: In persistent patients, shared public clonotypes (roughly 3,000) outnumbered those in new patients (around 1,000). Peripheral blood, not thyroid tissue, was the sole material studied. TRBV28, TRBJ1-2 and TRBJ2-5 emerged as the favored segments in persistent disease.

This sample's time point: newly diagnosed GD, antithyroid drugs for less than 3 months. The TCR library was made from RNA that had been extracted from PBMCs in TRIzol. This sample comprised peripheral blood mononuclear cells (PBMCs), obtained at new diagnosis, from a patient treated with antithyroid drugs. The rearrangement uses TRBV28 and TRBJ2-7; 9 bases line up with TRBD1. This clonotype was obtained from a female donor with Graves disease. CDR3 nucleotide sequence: TGTGCCAGCAGCACCGGGACAGGGATACCCTACGAGCAGTACTTC. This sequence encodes CASSTGTGIPYEQYF.